This T cell receptor beta chain was captured in a study of blood T cells in healthy people across ages. At the level of the study: The capture of about one barcoded beta molecule per two T cells was achieved by template switching.

Study-wide findings and caveats: Per million T cells, TCR beta diversity dropped about linearly as age rose. Diversity was higher, and naive CD4+ cells more numerous, in long-lived donors than in aged donors.

This CDR3 has 17 residues. Germline-derived CDR1 and CDR2 are LNHDA and SQIVND (reference sequence). Trimming removed 10 bases from V and 0 bases from J, with 22 bases in between. Comments on this clonotype: Its antigen is not identified.

Combining a sample-barcoded 5' primer with a J-beta primer mix, a second PCR ran for roughly 6 to 12 cycles. TCRdb reprocessed the 5' RACE reads via MiXCR and lists one record per CDR3 protein. This sample has about 930,000 distinct CDR3 sequences, with around 29% found just once. These sequences were also reported in another study, on T cells of mothers and their children. From that study: Thymic selection molds TCR recombination output in a comparable way in related and unrelated pairs.

This TCR came from a woman aged 40 to 50 in good health. Specimen: blood. The rearrangement links TRBV19 to TRBJ2-1, with D perhaps TRBD1 or TRBD2 (5 bases each). This CDR3 is CATSLSRGLSSYNEQFF. CDR3 nucleotide sequence: TGTGCCACATCGCTAAGTCGGGGCCTTAGCTCCTACAATGAGCAGTTCTTC. The full variable domain, rest sourced from reference TRBV19 and TRBJ2-1, is DGGITQSPKYLFRKEGQNVTLSCEQNLNHDAMYWYRQDPGQGLRLIYYSQIVNDFQKGDIAEGYSVSREKKESFPLTVTSAQKNPTAFYLCATSLSRGLSSYNEQFFGPGTRLTVL.